A single T cell receptor beta chain is shown here with its context. Many counts were recorded for this clonotype. Its antigen is unknown. Qualities for individual bases were not recorded, and no much larger clone is one base off. The library was prepared using 5' RACE. Sequenced using a NextSeq 500. Unique molecular identifiers were attached to individual cDNA molecules in the TCR library protocol so that sequencing error and PCR bias could be corrected. TCR alpha and beta chains were both sequenced, and the abundances of alpha and beta sequences in each sample were closely correlated with each other. In the authors' own workflow: Decombinator V4 was used to annotate the V gene, J gene and CDR3 of the TCR sequences. TCRs were defined as expanded if a significant change between any two time points was detected under a Poisson model with p below 0.0001. TCR abundances were normalised to the total number of TCRs sequenced per sample and were expressed as counts per million. A search of VDJdb, accessed on 1 November 2021, was run for TCRs annotated to CMV, EBV and SARS-CoV-2, with TCRs annotated for multiple antigens excluded. TCRdb reprocessed the public reads (quality trimming at Q25 with fastp, clone calling with MiXCR) and kept in-frame beta chains. Every entry covers one CDR3 protein and lists the most common genes and DNA from its rows. For this entry, the V and J calls and clone size follow TCRdb and not the study's own pipeline. This sample comprises roughly 75,000 distinct CDR3 sequences, around a tenth of them detected only once. Around 4.6% of the sample lies in the top ten.

A case-control design nested within a healthcare worker cohort in London, UK, was used, with weekly nasopharyngeal swab PCR tests and blood sampling performed. Between 23 and 31 March 2020, the week of the UK lockdown, healthcare workers were enrolled and then followed up weekly for as long as 16 weeks. This sample stems from a study of early T cells in non-severe SARS-CoV-2 infection (dated by TCRdb to about 2021). Regarding the study in general: Bulk RNA from unsorted whole blood was used for TCR sequencing, so alpha and beta chains could not be paired.

Results and caveats for the whole study, not just this receptor: VDJdb matching was skewed toward anti-spike CD8 responses, so virus-specific expansions were likely underestimated and private and CD4 specificities were missed.

This receptor was obtained from an adult who was a healthcare worker with PCR-confirmed SARS-CoV-2 infection or an uninfected control (not recorded which). Sample: whole blood.

The sequenced DNA: TGTGCCAGCAGCTCGGCTAGGACCACCACAGATACGCAGTATTTT. This gives the protein CASSSARTTTDTQYF. Rearrangement joined TRBV9 to TRBJ2-3; a confident D gene designation cannot be given. The CDR3 contains 15 residues, cysteine and phenylalanine counted. The kept DNA is CDR3 alone, 45 bases in frame from the first base. V is shortened by 4 bases, J by 2 bases, and the region joining them spans 14 bases. The germline V gene supplies CDR1 SGDLS and CDR2 YYNGEE.